These 32 T cell receptor beta chains share one sample of origin, sequenced in a study of T cell responses to AZD1222 COVID-19 vaccine. Generated by immunoSEQ multiplex PCR, the TCRdb table keeps only in-frame clones and is missing some. The table includes around 130,000 clones, over 90% detected once. Sequencing was performed on peripheral blood, taken on day 0 of AZD1222 vaccination. The receptors come from an adult in good health.

V and J are TRBV7-2 and TRBJ1-1; 8 bases fit TRBD1. After removal of 3 bases from V and 11 bases from J, the junction contained 8 bases not matched to a gene. The CDR3 has 13 amino acids. From germline, CDR1 is SGHTA and CDR2 FQGNSA. The CDR3 region is CASSLAMTGEAFF. CDR3 bases: TGTGCCAGCAGCTTGGCTATGACAGGGGAGGCTTTCTTT.

V is TRBV11-2 and J is TRBJ2-2; D perhaps matches TRBD2 (6 bases). Germline lookup yields CDR1 SGHAT and CDR2 FQNNGV. Trimming left V 0 bases short and J 3 bases short, with 8 bases between. The CDR3 has 15 amino acids. The CDR3 DNA reads as TGTGCCAGCAGCTTAGACGCGGGGTACACCGGGGAGCTGTTTTTT. Encoded protein: CASSLDAGYTGELFF.

V and J are TRBV7-2 and TRBJ2-7, with D maybe TRBD2 (6 bases). With 3 bases removed from V and 6 bases from J, the gap between germline ends came to 9 bases. The CDR3 spans 12 residues. Germline V gives CDR1 SGHTA, CDR2 FQGNSA. CDR3: CASSFLGGEQYF. In DNA, the CDR3 is TGTGCCAGCAGCTTTCTGGGGGGCGAGCAGTACTTC.

The chain combines TRBV5-4 with TRBJ2-1; 11 nucleotides match TRBD2. Germline-derived CDR1 and CDR2 are SGHNT and YYREEE (reference sequence). The CDR3 spans 13 residues. Trimming removed 3 bases from V and 12 bases from J; junction bases left unmatched: 5. CDR3 bases: TGTGCCAGCAGCTCGGGACTAGCGGTTGGGCAGTTCTTC. It specifies CASSSGLAVGQFF.

This rearrangement joins TRBV19 to TRBJ2-2; 7 bases align to TRBD2. CDR1 and CDR2 from the germline V gene are LNHDA and SQIVND (reference sequence). Germline trimming cut 6 bases from V and 5 bases from J; bases unmatched to any gene: 6. The CDR3 extends over 14 amino acids. The CDR3 here is CASRRAGLTGELFF. The CDR3 DNA sequence: TGTGCCAGTAGGAGAGCGGGACTAACCGGGGAGCTGTTTTTT.

The rearrangement links TRBV28 to TRBJ2-7, with 9 bases matching TRBD1. CDR1 MDHEN and CDR2 SYDVKM come from the germline V gene. V lost 6 bases, J lost 3 bases, and 6 bases stayed unmatched. The CDR3 is 14 amino acids. CDR3 region: CASSLGTGNYEQYF. CDR3 nucleotides: TGTGCCAGCAGCCTCGGGACAGGGAACTACGAGCAGTACTTC.

This rearrangement joins TRBV2 to TRBJ2-1, with D possibly TRBD2 on 6 matching bases. CDR3 length equals 15 residues. Germline values: CDR1 SNHLY, CDR2 FYNNEI. V shed 8 bases and J shed 5 bases, with 19 bases lying between them. The CDR3 here is CASGGMGFGNNEQFF. The CDR3 region has the DNA TGTGCCAGCGGGGGGATGGGGTTCGGGAACAATGAGCAGTTCTTC.

The CDR3 loop reads CATSSWGSGANVLTF. In nucleotides, the CDR3 is TGTGCCACCAGCAGTTGGGGGTCTGGGGCCAACGTCCTGACTTTC. The V and J genes are TRBV15 and TRBJ2-6; D might be TRBD1 or TRBD2, each matching 5 bases. This CDR3 contains 15 residues. Trimming removed 3 bases at V and 1 base at J, with 7 bases between. Germline V CDR1 and CDR2: LNHNV, YYDKDF (reference sequence).

The rearrangement links TRBV4-3 to TRBJ1-1; D remains ambiguous. CDR3 length equals 14 residues. Trimming stripped 0 bases from V and 6 bases from J, with 11 bases between. Looked up from germline, CDR1 is LGHNA and CDR2 is YSLEER. The CDR3 bases are TGCGCCAGCAGCCAAGATCTGAAAGGGTCTGAAGCTTTCTTT. It yields the protein CASSQDLKGSEAFF.

Here the CDR3 DNA reads TGTGCCAGTAGTTTGCGCGGCTTTTACGAGCAGTACTTC. It codes for CASSLRGFYEQYF. The V gene is TRBV19, the J gene TRBJ2-7; no definite D call. Germline CDR1 is LNHDA and CDR2 is SQIVND (reference sequence). Trimming shortened V by 5 bases and J by 4 bases, and 12 bases separated the two germline ends. The length of the CDR3 is 13 residues.

The J gene is TRBJ2-2, the V gene TRBV19; 9 bases align to TRBD2. J was trimmed by 3 bases and V by 3 bases; bases with no gene match: 5. The CDR3 is 16 amino acids. Germline V gene data show CDR1 as LNHDA and CDR2 as SQIVND (reference sequence). The CDR3 DNA reads as TGTGCCAGTAGTATTGGGGCTAGCGGGGACACCGGGGAGCTGTTTTTT. It specifies CASSIGASGDTGELFF.

The chain recombines TRBV6-2 or TRBV6-3 with TRBJ2-7; 8 positions match TRBD2. J was trimmed by 2 bases and V by 4 bases; bases with no gene match: 7. The germline CDR1 and CDR2 sequences are MNHEY and SVGEGT. This CDR3 spans 15 amino acids. CDR3 nucleotide sequence: TGTGCCAGCAGTTTACCCCAGCGGGGGACCTACGAGCAGTACTTC. Its translation: CASSLPQRGTYEQYF.

The rearrangement uses TRBV10-1 and TRBJ1-6; unclear D gene. Germline lookup yields CDR1 WNHNN and CDR2 SYGVQD (reference sequence). This CDR3 spans 14 amino acids. V dropped 5 bases and J dropped 7 bases, with 12 bases sitting between them. In DNA, the CDR3 is TGCGCCAGCAGTCCAGACACCCCGAATTCACCCCTCCACTTT. Its translation is CASSPDTPNSPLHF.

The CDR3 DNA reads as TGTGCTAGTGGTTCCGGACAGGGCAATGGGTACGAGCAGTACTTC. Translating gives CASGSGQGNGYEQYF. This chain joins TRBV12-5 and TRBJ2-7, with 8 bases fitting TRBD1. CDR1 and CDR2 (germline): LGHNT, FRNRAP. V shed 4 bases and J 4 bases; nucleotides not matched to a gene: 9. The CDR3 covers 15 residues.

This rearrangement joins TRBV6-2 or TRBV6-3 to TRBJ1-5; D gene unclear. This CDR3 contains 13 residues. V gave up 2 bases and J gave up 6 bases, with 8 bases separating them. The germline V gene encodes CDR1 MNHEY and CDR2 SVGEGT. DNA of the CDR3: TGTGCCAGCAGTTACCCCCTGGGTCAGCCCCAGCATTTT. It specifies CASSYPLGQPQHF.

The V and J genes are TRBV28 and TRBJ2-5; 7 bases align to TRBD1. V lost 7 bases to trimming and J lost 2 bases; unmatched junction nucleotides: 10. Looked up from germline, CDR1 is MDHEN and CDR2 is SYDVKM. The length of the CDR3 is 15 residues. CDR3 sequence (DNA): TGTGCCAGCACAACAGGGGTAAGGGGGCAAGAGACCCAGTACTTC. This gives the protein CASTTGVRGQETQYF.

This clone was counted once. V usage is TRBV5-1 and J usage is TRBJ2-2; 9 bases are a match to TRBD1. The J segment lost 5 bases and the V segment lost 7 bases, leaving 3 bases of the junction unmatched. The CDR3 has 13 residues. Germline assignment: CDR1 SGHRS and CDR2 YFSETQ. The CDR3 sequence is CASGQGRTGELFF. As DNA, the CDR3 is TGCGCCAGCGGACAGGGGAGAACCGGGGAGCTGTTTTTT. Drawing the rest from reference TRBV5-1 and TRBJ2-2, the complete variable domain is KAGVTQTPRYLIKTRGQQVTLSCSPISGHRSVSWYQQTPGQGLQFLFEYFSETQRNKGNFPGRFSGRQFSNSRSEMNVSTLELGDSALYLCASGQGRTGELFFGEGSRLTVL.

V usage is TRBV2 and J usage is TRBJ1-6; possible D gene TRBD1, 5 bases. The CDR3 is 12 residues long. Trimming shortened V by 8 bases and J by 7 bases, and 9 bases separated the two germline ends. CDR1 SNHLY and CDR2 FYNNEI come from the germline V gene. Here the CDR3 reads CASGTANSPLHF. For the CDR3, the DNA is TGTGCCAGCGGGACTGCAAATTCACCCCTCCACTTT. The full variable domain, rest sourced from reference TRBV2 and TRBJ1-6, is EPEVTQTPSHQVTQMGQEVILRCVPISNHLYFYWYRQILGQKVEFLVSFYNNEISEKSEIFDDQFSVERPDGSNFTLKIRSTKLEDSAMYFCASGTANSPLHFGNGTRLTVT.

This clone appeared a single time. The chain uses TRBV18 and TRBJ1-1, with 7 bases fitting TRBD1. J was trimmed by 3 bases and V by 2 bases; bases with no gene match: 6. The CDR3 sequence is 15 residues long. Germline CDR1 reads KGHSH; CDR2 reads LQKENI. Here the CDR3 DNA reads TGTGCCAGCTCACCATATCAGGGGGGGTACACTGAAGCTTTCTTT. This encodes CASSPYQGGYTEAFF.

The table lists this clone with a count of one. The rearrangement joins TRBV5-6 to TRBJ1-3; TRBD1 is a possible D gene (6 bases). The germline CDR1 and CDR2 sequences are SGHDT and YYEEEE. CDR3 length: 17 amino acids. The V end was cut by 4 bases, the J end by 0 bases, with 17 bases between. CDR3 DNA sequence: TGTGCCAGCAGCCCTTCGGGGGGCAGCCACTCTGGAAACACCATATATTTT. Encoded protein: CASSPSGGSHSGNTIYF.

The chain recombines TRBV5-1 with TRBJ2-5; TRBD2 agrees at 14 bases. The CDR3 loop spans 19 amino acids. V was clipped by 3 bases and J by 5 bases; unmatched bases: 15. Germline values: CDR1 SGHRS, CDR2 YFSETQ. This CDR3 is CASSSRPLTSGRARETQYF. The CDR3 DNA reads as TGCGCCAGCAGCTCTCGGCCCTTGACTAGCGGGAGGGCCAGGGAGACCCAGTACTTC.

This chain joins TRBV14 and TRBJ2-1; 10 nucleotides line up with TRBD2. Germline V CDR1 and CDR2: SGHDN, FVKESK. V shed 4 bases and J 7 bases; nucleotides not matched to a gene: 7. The CDR3 is 15 amino acids. The CDR3: CASSLSGGVFNEQFF. The CDR3 coding sequence is TGTGCCAGCAGCCTAAGCGGGGGGGTCTTTAATGAGCAGTTCTTC.

DNA for the CDR3: TGTGCCAGCAGCCCTAAGAGGGCACCCCAAGAGACCCAGTACTTC. Protein sequence: CASSPKRAPQETQYF. This sequence joins TRBV7-8 and TRBJ2-5; TRBD2 is a possible D gene (5 bases). CDR3 length: 15 residues. V dropped 5 bases and J dropped 1 base, with 14 bases sitting between them. Germline CDR1 SGHVS, CDR2 FQNEAQ.

This clone was detected only once. The chain is built from TRBV7-8 and TRBJ2-5; D assignment may be TRBD1 or TRBD2 (5 bases each). V lost 7 bases and J lost 1, with 10 bases in between. CDR1 is SGHVS and CDR2 is FQNEAQ in the germline V gene. The CDR3 length is 13 residues. The CDR3 spells CASTWGFQETQYF. Here the CDR3 DNA reads TGTGCCAGCACTTGGGGGTTCCAAGAGACCCAGTACTTC.

This clone was seen a single time. This chain connects TRBV6-5 to TRBJ2-7, with unresolved D. The CDR3 contains 13 residues. Germline V CDR1 and CDR2: MNHEY, SVGAGI. The germline V and J ends were trimmed by 6 bases and 0 bases, with 9 bases remaining between them. CDR3 sequence: CASSLGPSYEQYF. The CDR3 DNA reads as TGTGCCAGCAGCTTAGGGCCCTCCTACGAGCAGTACTTC.

This chain joins TRBV6-2 or TRBV6-3 and TRBJ1-2, with D perhaps TRBD1 (5 bases). This CDR3 region has 14 residues. V was cut by 2 bases and J by 8 bases, with 15 bases left in between. The germline CDR1 and CDR2 sequences are MNHEY and SVGEGT. For the CDR3, the DNA is TGTGCCAGCAGTTACGGGACCGTCCCGGGGGGCTACACCTTC. Amino acid sequence: CASSYGTVPGGYTF.

This chain uses TRBV5-1 with TRBJ1-1, with D tentatively TRBD1 (5 bases). This CDR3 has 14 residues. CDR1 and CDR2 (germline): SGHRS, YFSETQ. The V gene lost 3 bases and the J gene lost 5 bases, with 14 bases spanning the gap. The CDR3 sequence: CASSSQGWRTEAFF. Here the CDR3 DNA reads TGCGCCAGCAGCTCCCAGGGATGGCGGACTGAAGCTTTCTTT.

The V and J genes are TRBV7-6 and TRBJ2-1; the match to TRBD2 covers 11 bases. The ends lost 5 bases at V and 4 bases at J; junction bases unmatched: 7. Germline values: CDR1 SGHVS, CDR2 FNYEAQ. The CDR3 runs to 16 residues. CDR3 sequence (DNA): TGTGCCAGCAGCCCTATAGCGGGGGGGCTATACAATGAGCAGTTCTTC. Amino acid sequence: CASSPIAGGLYNEQFF.

The chain is built from TRBV29-1 and TRBJ1-4; D might be TRBD1 (6 bases). This CDR3 spans 12 amino acids. The V gene's germline CDR1 is SQVTM and CDR2 ANQGSEA. Trimming removed 7 bases at V and 5 bases at J, with 11 bases between. The CDR3 region has the DNA TGCAGCGCTGGACAGCTGAATGAAAAACTGTTTTTT. Protein: CSAGQLNEKLFF. Full variable domain (outside the CDR3, taken from reference TRBV29-1 and TRBJ1-4): SAVISQKPSRDICQRGTSLTIQCQVDSQVTMMFWYRQQPGQSLTLIATANQGSEATYESGFVIDKFPISRPNLTFSTLTVSNMSPEDSSIYLCSAGQLNEKLFFGSGTQLSVL.

This clone was recorded once. V and J are TRBV9 and TRBJ1-2; a weak D match, TRBD1 (5 bases). This CDR3 is 14 amino acids long. Germline V gene lookup returns CDR1 SGDLS and CDR2 YYNGEE. The V gene lost 3 bases and the J gene lost 4 bases, with 13 bases spanning the gap. CDR3 region: CASSARGASYGYTF. In DNA, the CDR3 is TGTGCCAGCAGCGCCCGTGGGGCGAGCTATGGCTACACCTTC. The full variable domain, with the rest looked up from reference TRBV9 and TRBJ1-2, is DSGVTQTPKHLITATGQRVTLRCSPRSGDLSVYWYQQSLDQGLQFLIQYYNGEERAKGNILERFSAQQFPDLHSELNLSSLELGDSALYFCASSARGASYGYTFGSGTRLTVV.

The CDR3 reads CASSYDDTLPLHF. DNA for the CDR3: TGTGCCAGCAGTTACGACGACACCCTCCCCCTCCACTTT. The chain links TRBV6-2 or TRBV6-3 to TRBJ1-6, with D unresolved. CDR1 is MNHEY, CDR2 SVGEGT, per germline. This CDR3 has 13 amino acids. V lost 2 bases and J lost 13, with 12 bases in between.

The V and J genes are TRBV4-1 and TRBJ1-5; D unresolved. This CDR3 contains 17 residues. The V end was cut by 1 base, the J end by 4 bases, with 17 bases between. Germline V gene lookup returns CDR1 MGHRA and CDR2 YSYEKL. The CDR3: CASSQAVAEAANQPQHF. The CDR3 DNA is TGCGCCAGCAGCCAAGCGGTCGCGGAGGCTGCGAATCAGCCCCAGCATTTT.